These T cell receptor beta chains were read from a single sample in a study of shared T cell receptors in the human thymus. TCRdb's table, derived via immunoSEQ multiplex PCR, lists solely in-frame clones and lacks some. The data hold about 710,000 clones, with over 75% observed a single time. This sample also belongs to another study, concerning human thymus T cells.

The sequenced sample consisted of thymocytes. These receptors were collected from a boy in the first two years of life with a congenital heart defect. The CDR3 runs from the conserved cysteine through the conserved F or W. Each record gives: D gene, J gene, clone size, V gene, CDR3 protein, CDR3 DNA. A D gene is named only where the DNA matches it firmly. Rows give clone size only sometimes, using once, few, many, or a class for an expanded clone.

d_gene: .
j_gene: TRBJ1-3
abundance: .
v_gene: TRBV5-4
CDR3aa: CASSIWTDGSGNTIYF
CDR3nt: TGTGCCAGCAGCATATGGACAGATGGCTCTGGAAACACCATATATTTT

d_gene: TRBD2
j_gene: TRBJ2-7
abundance: once
v_gene: TRBV7-2
CDR3aa: CASSRRTSGNTYEQYF
CDR3nt: TGTGCCAGCAGCCGACGGACTAGCGGGAATACCTACGAGCAGTACTTC

d_gene: TRBD1
j_gene: TRBJ2-2
abundance: .
v_gene: TRBV23-1
CDR3aa: CASVQGGVWGAVF
CDR3nt: TGCGCCAGCGTACAGGGGGGAGTGTGGGGAGCTGTTTTT

d_gene: TRBD1
j_gene: TRBJ2-1
abundance: few
v_gene: TRBV30
CDR3aa: CAWSGQGEYEQFF
CDR3nt: TGTGCCTGGAGTGGACAGGGGGAATATGAGCAGTTCTTC

d_gene: .
j_gene: TRBJ2-7
abundance: few
v_gene: TRBV6-1
CDR3aa: CASSEGKGASYEQYF
CDR3nt: TGTGCCAGCAGTGAAGGTAAGGGAGCCTCCTACGAGCAGTACTTC

d_gene: TRBD1
j_gene: TRBJ2-3
abundance: .
v_gene: TRBV28
CDR3aa: CARHITGDLDTQYF
CDR3nt: TGTGCCAGGCATATAACAGGGGATCTAGATACGCAGTATTTT

d_gene: .
j_gene: TRBJ1-2
abundance: .
v_gene: TRBV28
CDR3aa: CASSSLHQGRDNYGYTF
CDR3nt: TGTGCCAGCAGTTCCCTACATCAGGGTAGAGATAACTATGGCTACACCTTC

d_gene: TRBD1
j_gene: TRBJ1-6
abundance: .
v_gene: TRBV5-4
CDR3aa: CASTRRRDDRAPYNSPLHF
CDR3nt: TGTGCCAGCACCAGGAGGAGGGATGACAGGGCCCCCTATAATTCCCCCCTCCACTTT

d_gene: .
j_gene: TRBJ2-1
abundance: .
v_gene: TRBV2
CDR3aa: CASSPTGRWQGNYNEQFF
CDR3nt: TGTGCCAGCAGCCCTACTGGTAGATGGCAGGGAAACTACAATGAGCAGTTCTTC

d_gene: TRBD1
j_gene: TRBJ2-7
abundance: .
v_gene: TRBV6-1
CDR3aa: CASSEAWTGYEQYF
CDR3nt: TGTGCCAGCAGTGAGGCCTGGACAGGTTACGAGCAGTACTTC

d_gene: TRBD1
j_gene: TRBJ1-1
abundance: once
v_gene: TRBV30
CDR3aa: CAWSVPRDRGLRTEAFF
CDR3nt: TGTGCCTGGAGTGTACCTCGGGACAGGGGCCTTCGCACTGAAGCTTTCTTT

d_gene: .
j_gene: TRBJ1-2
abundance: .
v_gene: TRBV15
CDR3aa: CATRRQYYGYTF
CDR3nt: TGTGCCACCAGGAGGCAGTACTATGGCTACACCTTC

d_gene: TRBD2
j_gene: TRBJ2-1
abundance: .
v_gene: TRBV15
CDR3aa: CATSSARLAGALESSYNEQFF
CDR3nt: TGTGCCACCAGCAGTGCACGACTAGCGGGAGCACTAGAGAGCTCCTACAATGAGCAGTTCTTC

d_gene: TRBD2
j_gene: TRBJ2-1
abundance: .
v_gene: TRBV10-3
CDR3aa: CATRDYLYNEQFF
CDR3nt: TGTGCCACCCGGGACTACCTATACAATGAGCAGTTCTTC

d_gene: TRBD2
j_gene: TRBJ2-3
abundance: .
v_gene: TRBV4-3
CDR3aa: CASSLFGGVQGTDTQYF
CDR3nt: TGCGCCAGCAGCCTTTTTGGGGGGGTCCAGGGCACAGATACGCAGTATTTT

d_gene: TRBD1
j_gene: TRBJ1-1
abundance: .
v_gene: TRBV18
CDR3aa: CASSPRTGWTEAFF
CDR3nt: TGTGCCAGCTCACCAAGGACAGGGTGGACTGAAGCTTTCTTT

d_gene: .
j_gene: TRBJ1-2
abundance: .
v_gene: TRBV19
CDR3aa: CASKLAGSNYGYTF
CDR3nt: TGTGCCAGTAAATTAGCCGGTAGTAACTATGGCTACACCTTC

d_gene: .
j_gene: TRBJ2-7
abundance: .
v_gene: TRBV18
CDR3aa: CASSPTGDSEEQYF
CDR3nt: TGTGCCAGCTCACCAACAGGGGACTCTGAGGAGCAGTACTTC

d_gene: TRBD2
j_gene: TRBJ2-1
abundance: .
v_gene: TRBV12-5
CDR3aa: CASGFAPSGSYNEQFF
CDR3nt: TGTGCTAGTGGTTTTGCCCCTAGCGGCTCCTACAATGAGCAGTTCTTC

d_gene: .
j_gene: TRBJ2-7
abundance: .
v_gene: TRBV14
CDR3aa: CASSQETGTDPYEQYF
CDR3nt: TGTGCCAGCAGCCAAGAAACAGGGACGGATCCCTACGAGCAGTACTTC

d_gene: TRBD1
j_gene: TRBJ1-6
abundance: .
v_gene: TRBV6-5
CDR3aa: CASSSEGATYNSPLHF
CDR3nt: TGTGCCAGCAGTTCCGAGGGGGCGACCTATAATTCACCCCTCCACTTT